These 21 T cell receptor beta chains were sequenced from one sample in a study of blood T cells in healthy people across ages. Using a J-beta primer mix together with a sample-barcoded 5' primer, a second PCR was run for about 6 to 11 cycles. TCRdb redid the calling of the 5' RACE reads with MiXCR, one entry per CDR3 protein. The profile shows about 640,000 distinct CDR3 sequences, roughly 53% of them singletons. The sequenced material came from blood. These receptors were taken from a man between 60 and 75 years old in good health.

There are a few counts of this clonotype. The CDR3: CASSVRDGSYEQYF. The CDR3 DNA sequence: TGTGCCAGCAGCGTAAGGGACGGCTCCTACGAGCAGTACTTC. The gene calls are TRBV9 and TRBJ2-7; the D call may be TRBD1 or TRBD2 (5 bases each). V lost 1 base and J 0 bases, leaving 8 bases between the germline ends. The germline V gene encodes CDR1 SGDLS and CDR2 YYNGEE. The CDR3 runs to 14 residues.

The J gene is TRBJ2-1, the V gene TRBV4-3; 9 bases align to TRBD2. This CDR3 is built from 19 residues. The ends lost 1 base at V and 2 bases at J; junction bases unmatched: 12. CDR1 LGHNA and CDR2 YSLEER come from the germline V gene. CDR3 loop: CASSQALSSGIRTYNEQFF. In DNA form, the CDR3 reads TGCGCCAGCAGCCAAGCTTTGTCTAGCGGGATTAGGACCTACAATGAGCAGTTCTTC.

The chain combines TRBV3-1 with TRBJ1-2, with 7 bases matching TRBD1. V was clipped by 4 bases and J by 5 bases; unmatched bases: 10. The CDR3 totals 15 residues. Germline V gene lookup returns CDR1 LGHDT and CDR2 YNNKEL (reference sequence). CDR3 sequence: CASSPTGPEGYGYTF. Here the CDR3 DNA reads TGTGCCAGCAGCCCGACAGGGCCGGAAGGGTATGGCTACACCTTC. Drawing the rest from reference TRBV3-1 and TRBJ1-2, the complete variable domain is DTAVSQTPKYLVTQMGNDKSIKCEQNLGHDTMYWYKQDSKKFLKIMFSYNNKELIINETVPNRFSPKSPDKAHLNLHINSLELGDSAVYFCASSPTGPEGYGYTFGSGTRLTVV.

In its sample, this clonotype was seen a few times. V usage is TRBV5-1 and J usage is TRBJ2-5; TRBD2 might be the D (5 bases). The V gene lost 0 bases and the J gene lost 1 base, with 13 bases spanning the gap. The CDR3 totals 16 residues. Germline V CDR1 and CDR2: SGHRS, YFSETQ. Written as DNA, the CDR3 is TGCGCCAGCAGCTTGGAGGGCAGAGGGTCCCAAGAGACCCAGTACTTC. As protein: CASSLEGRGSQETQYF.

This sequence joins TRBV7-9 and TRBJ1-1; D perhaps matches TRBD1 (6 bases). V lost 5 bases and J lost 3, with 19 bases in between. The V gene's germline CDR1 is SEHNR and CDR2 FQNEAQ (reference sequence). The length of the CDR3 is 16 residues. In nucleotides, the CDR3 is TGTGCCAGCAGCCGAGACAGGACGCCAGGGGACACTGAAGCTTTCTTT. As protein: CASSRDRTPGDTEAFF.

Turning to this clonotype: Lacking the conserved final phenylalanine or tryptophan, this CDR3 likely reflects a read error. CDR3: CASSLGAGAYEQYL. CDR3 coding DNA: TGTGCCAGCAGCTTGGGCGCGGGGGCCTACGAGCAGTACCTC. The chain combines TRBV5-6 with TRBJ2-7, with 7 bases matching TRBD2. Germline lookup yields CDR1 SGHDT and CDR2 YYEEEE. The ends lost 0 bases at V and 2 bases at J; junction bases unmatched: 2. CDR3 length equals 14 residues.

The chain has TRBV29-1 and TRBJ1-1, with a tentative D call TRBD1 (5 bases). This CDR3 is built from 13 residues. Per germline, CDR1 SQVTM and CDR2 ANQGSEA. The V end was cut by 0 bases, the J end by 3 bases, with 8 bases between. Written as DNA, the CDR3 is TGCAGCGTTGAAGATGTGGGGGACACTGAAGCTTTCTTT. It is translated as CSVEDVGDTEAFF.

V usage is TRBV20-1 and J usage is TRBJ1-2; D is possibly TRBD1 (6 bases). Germline CDR1 is DFQATT and CDR2 is SNEGSKA (reference sequence). V dropped 5 bases and J dropped 4 bases, with 17 bases sitting between them. This CDR3 is built from 14 residues. The CDR3 DNA sequence: TGCAGTGCTGGAGGGGGGGGCTCTGGCTATGGCTACACCTTC. Protein product: CSAGGGGSGYGYTF.

This clonotype was picked up many times. The chain is built from TRBV18 and TRBJ2-7; 9 bases are a match to TRBD2. Germline V gives CDR1 KGHSH, CDR2 LQKENI. V lost 8 bases and J lost 2; bases outside the gene matches: 7. This CDR3 spans 14 amino acids. The CDR3 sequence is CASSPSGGPYEQYF. CDR3 sequence (DNA): TGTGCCAGCAGCCCGAGCGGGGGGCCCTACGAGCAGTACTTC.

The rearrangement links TRBV7-2 to TRBJ2-1; D may be TRBD2 (5 bases). The V gene lost 3 bases and the J gene lost 5 bases, with 11 bases spanning the gap. Looked up from germline, CDR1 is SGHTA and CDR2 is FQGNSA. This CDR3 region has 14 residues. For the CDR3, the DNA is TGTGCCAGCAGCTTGAGACGGGAAGACAATGAGCAGTTCTTC. As protein: CASSLRREDNEQFF.

CDR3 DNA sequence: TGTGCCAGCCGACGATCCGGGACAGCTAACAATGAGCAGTACTTC. Residues: CASRRSGTANNEQYF. V usage is TRBV2 and J usage is TRBJ2-7; 7 bases are shared with TRBD1. Germline assignment: CDR1 SNHLY and CDR2 FYNNEI. This CDR3 comprises 15 residues. V dropped 8 bases and J dropped 7; count of bases not matched to a gene: 17.

This sequence joins TRBV7-2 and TRBJ1-2, with 8 bases aligning to TRBD1. The CDR3 runs 16 residues. CDR1 SGHTA and CDR2 FQGNSA come from the germline V gene. J was trimmed by 8 bases and V by 3 bases; bases with no gene match: 14. This CDR3 reads CASSLGTWDRLGGYTF. CDR3 DNA sequence: TGTGCCAGCAGCTTGGGGACGTGGGACAGGCTGGGGGGCTACACCTTC.

In this sample, this clonotype turned up many times. V and J are TRBV28 and TRBJ2-7; D gene unclear. The V gene's germline CDR1 is MDHEN and CDR2 SYDVKM. The CDR3 covers 13 residues. Deletions cut 11 bases from V and 2 bases from J, with 16 bases between. The CDR3 here is CASRAALTYEQYF. DNA of the CDR3: TGTGCCTCAAGGGCAGCCCTAACCTACGAGCAGTACTTC.

This clonotype has only a few counts. The chain is built from TRBV12-3 or TRBV12-4 and TRBJ2-7, with TRBD2 identical over 9 bases. The CDR3 is 15 residues long. J was trimmed by 3 bases and V by 1 base; bases with no gene match: 4. The CDR3: CASSLGLAGRYEQYF. In DNA, the CDR3 is TGTGCCAGCAGTTTAGGGCTAGCGGGGCGCTACGAGCAGTACTTC.

The CDR3 DNA reads as TGCAGTGCTAGCGTGAGGACAACCTACGAGCAGTACTTC. This encodes CSASVRTTYEQYF. The chain links TRBV20-1 to TRBJ2-7; D is perhaps TRBD1 (5 bases). The length of the CDR3 is 13 residues. V lost 3 bases and J 2 bases, leaving 11 bases between the germline ends. Germline V CDR1 and CDR2: DFQATT, SNEGSKA (reference sequence).

The chain has TRBV20-1 and TRBJ1-2; 7 nucleotides align to TRBD1. CDR1 DFQATT and CDR2 SNEGSKA come from the germline V gene (reference sequence). The CDR3 loop spans 12 amino acids. V lost 5 bases, J lost 8 bases, and 8 bases stayed unmatched. CDR3 coding DNA: TGCAGTGCTCAGACAGGGTGGGGGGGCTACACCTTC. Amino acids: CSAQTGWGGYTF.

This sequence joins TRBV5-6 and TRBJ2-7; D unclear. V lost 0 bases to trimming and J lost 12 bases, with 4 bases between them. The CDR3 length is 9 residues. Germline V gene sequence: CDR1 SGHDT, CDR2 YYEEEE. CDR3 sequence reads: CASSLVGYF. The CDR3 DNA reads TGTGCCAGCAGCTTGGTGGGGTACTTC.

Ten or more counts support this clonotype. This sequence joins TRBV12-3 or TRBV12-4 and TRBJ2-3; possibly TRBD1 or TRBD2 for D (6 bases each). V lost 0 bases to trimming and J lost 6 bases, with 7 bases between them. The CDR3 runs 13 residues. The DNA of the CDR3 is TGTGCCAGCAGTTTAGCAGGGGGGGATACGCAGTATTTT. Its translation is CASSLAGGDTQYF.

Of note for this clonotype: Its ends do not fully match the called genes, so a read error is possible. V and J are TRBV7-9 and TRBJ1-2; D is uncertain. CDR1 SEHNR and CDR2 FQNEAQ come from the germline V gene (reference sequence). CDR3 length equals 14 residues. The CDR3 sequence is CASGLIQTNYGYTF. The CDR3 DNA reads TGTGCCAGCGGCTTAATCCAGACCAACTATGGCTACACCTTC.

This rearrangement joins TRBV6-5 to TRBJ1-1; possibly TRBD1 for D (6 bases). The length of the CDR3 is 14 residues. The germline V gene has CDR1 MNHEY and CDR2 SVGAGI. V lost 6 bases and J lost 0, with 11 bases in between. The CDR3 loop reads CASRPQGMNTEAFF. The DNA of the CDR3 is TGTGCCAGCAGACCCCAGGGGATGAACACTGAAGCTTTCTTT.

Concerning this clonotype itself: The junction and the germline gene differ at one end; a read error may be behind it. The rearrangement uses TRBV4-1 and TRBJ1-2; D remains unclear. Germline V gene lookup returns CDR1 MGHRA and CDR2 YSYEKL. The CDR3 has 13 amino acids. The DNA for the CDR3 is TGTGCCAGCAGCCAAGACGGGTCCTATGGCTACACCTTC. Translation: CASSQDGSYGYTF.